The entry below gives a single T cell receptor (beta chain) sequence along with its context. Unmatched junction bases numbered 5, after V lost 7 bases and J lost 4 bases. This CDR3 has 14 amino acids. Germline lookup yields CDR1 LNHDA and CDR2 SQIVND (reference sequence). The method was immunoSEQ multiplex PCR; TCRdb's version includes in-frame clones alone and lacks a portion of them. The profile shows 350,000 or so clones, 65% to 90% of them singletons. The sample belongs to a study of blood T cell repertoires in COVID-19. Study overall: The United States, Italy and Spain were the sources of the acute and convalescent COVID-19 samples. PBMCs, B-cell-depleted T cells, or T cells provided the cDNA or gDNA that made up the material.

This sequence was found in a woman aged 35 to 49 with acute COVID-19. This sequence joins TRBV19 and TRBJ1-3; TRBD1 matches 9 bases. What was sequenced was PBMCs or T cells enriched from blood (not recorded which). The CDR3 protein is CASTDRGTGNTIYF. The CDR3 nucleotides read TGTGCCAGTACGGACAGGGGAACAGGAAACACCATATATTTT.